A selection of T cell receptor beta chains follows, all from one sample in a study of cytomegalovirus exposure and HLA in healthy donors. Assay: immunoSEQ multiplex PCR; the TCRdb copy retains only in-frame clones and omits some. The top ten hold 1.6% of the sample, which has 150,000 to 200,000 clones, 80% to 85% seen once. The sequenced sample consisted of PBMCs. These receptors all come from a man aged 45-65 years in good health and CMV-seronegative. CDR3s include the opening cysteine and the closing phenylalanine or tryptophan. A D gene is named only where the DNA matches it firmly. The size entry is marked missing in some rows and otherwise reads once, few, many or a size class.

d_call j_call v_call clone_size cdr3_nt cdr3_aa
- TRBJ2-5 TRBV23-1 - TGCGCCAGCAGTCAATCGAGAGAGACCCAGTACTTC CASSQSRETQYF
TRBD2 TRBJ2-2 TRBV6-1 - TGTGCCAGCAGCGAAGGACTAGCGGGCACCGGGGAGCTGTTTTTT CASSEGLAGTGELFF
- TRBJ1-2 TRBV5-4 - TGTGCCAGCAGCTTAGGGTTAGGGGGAAACTATGGCTACACCTTC CASSLGLGGNYGYTF
TRBD1 TRBJ2-6 TRBV7-9 - TGTTCCAGCAGCCCGGGGACAGGGCATGGGGCCAACGTCCTGACTTTC CSSSPGTGHGANVLTF
- TRBJ2-7 TRBV18 - TGTGCCAGCTCACCGGGCGTAACCTACGAGCAGTACTTC CASSPGVTYEQYF
- TRBJ2-7 TRBV7-2 - TGTGCCAGCAGCTTAAGCGACTACGAGCAGTACTTC CASSLSDYEQYF
TRBD1 TRBJ2-3 TRBV6-1 - TGTGCCAGCAGTGACCGGACAGGGGCCACTAGTTGGGATACGCAGTATTTT CASSDRTGATSWDTQYF
- TRBJ1-4 TRBV19 once TGTGCCAGTAGTATATCAGGGAAAAACGAAAAACTGTTTTTT CASSISGKNEKLFF
TRBD1 TRBJ1-5 TRBV28 once TGTGCCAGCAGTCGTGGGACAGGCAACAATCAGCCCCAGCATTTT CASSRGTGNNQPQHF
- TRBJ1-1 TRBV5-5 - TGTGCCAGCAGCCTACAGGGTACAACTGAAGCTTTCTTT CASSLQGTTEAFF
TRBD1 TRBJ2-1 TRBV6-6 once TGTGCCAGCAGTTACGGGACAGTCCTTAATGAGCAGTTCTTC CASSYGTVLNEQFF
TRBD2 TRBJ2-5 TRBV7-9 - TGTGCCAGCAGCCCAGAGGGACTAGCGGGGTCAAAGACCCAGTACTTC CASSPEGLAGSKTQYF
- TRBJ2-7 TRBV7-3 - TGTGCCAGCAGCCGGGGGTCCTCCTACGAGCAGTACTTC CASSRGSSYEQYF
TRBD2 TRBJ2-2 TRBV19 - TGTGCCAGTACGGCGGGACTAGCGGTGAACACCGGGGAGCTGTTTTTT CASTAGLAVNTGELFF
- TRBJ2-7 TRBV29-1 once TGCAGCGTTGCCCCCAGGGTCAGCGAGCAGTACTTC CSVAPRVSEQYF
- TRBJ2-4 TRBV5-1 - TGCGCCAGCAGCTTGTTTGTTTCGGCCAAAAACATTCAGTACTTC CASSLFVSAKNIQYF
TRBD2 TRBJ2-5 TRBV11-2 - TGTGCCAGCAGCTTAGGAATGTTAGCGGGGAGTATTCTGGAGACCCAGTACTTC CASSLGMLAGSILETQYF
- TRBJ2-1 TRBV9 once TGTGCCAGCAGCGTCGAGGGGGCGGGATACTCCTACAATGAGCAGTTCTTC CASSVEGAGYSYNEQFF
TRBD2 TRBJ2-7 TRBV11-2 - TGTGCCAGCAGCTTCATTAGCGGGAGGGCCAACGAGCAGTACTTC CASSFISGRANEQYF
- TRBJ1-3 TRBV7-9 - TGTGCCAGCAGCTTAGTATCGGTTGGAAACACCATATATTTT CASSLVSVGNTIYF
- TRBJ1-6 TRBV6-5 - TGTGCCAGCAGTCGCGACAGGCTATATTCACCCCTCCACTTT CASSRDRLYSPLHF
TRBD2 TRBJ2-3 TRBV5-1 - TGCGCCAGCAGCTTGGCTCCGGGAGGGGGCACAGATACGCAGTATTTT CASSLAPGGGTDTQYF
TRBD1 TRBJ2-5 TRBV7-2 - TGTGCCAGCAGCTGGAGGACAGGCCAAGAGACCCAGTACTTC CASSWRTGQETQYF
- TRBJ1-5 TRBV7-8 - TGTGCCAGCAGCTTTAAGGGGGGGACAAATCAGCCCCAGCATTTT CASSFKGGTNQPQHF
TRBD1 TRBJ1-2 TRBV5-5 - TGTGCCAGCAGCTTTATCAGGACAGGGGGAGTGGACACCTTC CASSFIRTGGVDTF
TRBD2 TRBJ2-7 TRBV4-2 - TGTGCCAGCAGCCAAGAAGGGTCTAGCGGGAGGGTCGAGCAGTACTTC CASSQEGSSGRVEQYF
- TRBJ2-7 TRBV6-1 - TGTGCCAGCAGTGAAGACCTGGGGAGGTCCTACGAGCAGTACTTC CASSEDLGRSYEQYF
TRBD1 TRBJ2-7 TRBV7-2 - TGTGCCAGCAGCCTCGGAGGGACAGGGGATAACGAGCAGTACTTC CASSLGGTGDNEQYF
TRBD1 TRBJ2-1 TRBV6-5 - TGTGCCAGCAGAAGACAGGGAAGCTCCTACAATGAGCAGTTCTTC CASRRQGSSYNEQFF
TRBD2 TRBJ2-7 TRBV7-9 - TGTGCCAGCAGCCGACTAGCCTCCTACGAGCAGTACTTC CASSRLASYEQYF
TRBD2 TRBJ2-7 TRBV5-1 - TGCGCCAGCAAACCTTCGACTAGCGGGATAACCTACGAGCAGTACTTC CASKPSTSGITYEQYF
- TRBJ2-7 TRBV6-5 - TGTGCCAGCAGTCGGACTGTCAGCTCCTACGAGCAGTACTTC CASSRTVSSYEQYF
- TRBJ2-7 TRBV30 - TGTGCCTGGTCCACTGGCGGAGCCTACGAGCAGTACTTC CAWSTGGAYEQYF
- TRBJ1-3 TRBV7-9 - TGTGCCAGCAGCCTGGGTTGGGCCAACTCTGGAAACACCATATATTTT CASSLGWANSGNTIYF
TRBD1 TRBJ1-6 TRBV7-6 few TGTGCCAGCAGCTCGGGACAGCCCGGGGTGGCCCTCCACTTT CASSSGQPGVALHF
- TRBJ1-5 TRBV19 - TGTGCCAGTAGTATAGTTGGCGGGGGGTATAGCAATCAGCCCCAGCATTTT CASSIVGGGYSNQPQHF
TRBD1 TRBJ2-3 TRBV27 - TGTGCCAGCAGTCGACAGGGGGCTATAACCCGCCCAGATACGCAGTATTTT CASSRQGAITRPDTQYF
TRBD1 TRBJ2-7 TRBV5-4 - TGTGCCAGCAGCTCTACAGGGGTTAGTACGTACGAGCAGTACTTC CASSSTGVSTYEQYF
- TRBJ2-2 TRBV9 - TGTGCCAGCGCCGCAAGGGGGCAGGGGGGAACCGGGGAGCTGTTTTTT CASAARGQGGTGELFF
- TRBJ2-7 TRBV1 - TGCACCAGCAGCCAAGATGAAAGGGCCCCGGGACAGGGGCGACTCTACGAGCAGTACTTC CTSSQDERAPGQGRLYEQYF